This section outlines one T cell receptor beta chain sequence together with its context. This specimen belongs to a study of blood T cell repertoires in COVID-19. The wider study: Collection of acute and convalescent COVID-19 samples took place in the United States, Italy and Spain.

Sequencing used immunoSEQ multiplex PCR; TCRdb keeps in-frame clones, though not all of them. Seen here are approximately 300,000 clones, around 89% observed once, and the top ten hold more than 0.75%. CDR3 length equals 14 residues. CDR1 and CDR2 from the germline V gene are LNHDA and SQIVND (reference sequence). V shed 5 bases, J shed 6 bases, and the junction held 5 bases outside the gene matches. The sequencing sample was made of peripheral blood. The chain links TRBV19 to TRBJ2-1; 9 positions match TRBD1. This receptor was obtained from a man aged 25 to 40 with acute or convalescent COVID-19. CDR3 sequence: CASSPRQGGNEQFF. For the CDR3, the DNA is TGTGCCAGTAGTCCTCGACAGGGGGGCAATGAGCAGTTCTTC.